These 22 T cell receptor beta chains were all obtained from the same sample, sequenced in a study of human T cells and chemical hapten exposure. A single record per CDR3 protein comes from TCRdb applying MiXCR to the RACE reads. The table lists about 55,000 distinct CDR3 sequences, more than 9% of them singletons. Documented time point: pre-sensitization, week 0. Treatment: therapeutic diphenylcyclopropenone sensitization with weekly scalp DPC. Unfractionated whole blood yielded the extracted total RNA. This specimen was whole blood, taken in connection with sensitization to the hapten diphenylcyclopropenone (DPC). These receptors were collected from a woman between 25 and 40 years old with alopecia areata. Some clones in this sample may be carry-over from other donors' samples.

There are many counts of this clonotype. The rearrangement links TRBV5-1 to TRBJ1-6, with 10 bases aligning to TRBD1. The V and J ends lost 0 bases and 7 bases, in that order; junction bases with no gene match: 1. The CDR3 is made up of 15 amino acids. Per germline, CDR1 SGHRS and CDR2 YFSETQ. CDR3 sequence (DNA): TGCGCCAGCAGCTTGGAGGACAGGGGGAATTCACCCCTCCACTTT. This gives the protein CASSLEDRGNSPLHF.

In its sample, this clonotype was seen a few times. This chain joins TRBV20-1 and TRBJ2-5; D might be TRBD1 or TRBD2, each matching 6 bases. Germline assignment: CDR1 DFQATT and CDR2 SNEGSKA (reference sequence). V lost 4 bases, J lost 3 bases, and 12 bases lay in between. This CDR3 comprises 13 residues. The CDR3 DNA is TGCAGTGCTATGTCCGGGGGCGAAGAGACCCAGTACTTC. Encoded protein: CSAMSGGEETQYF.

CDR3 amino acids: CASSRSQGAGYEQYF. In nucleotides, the CDR3 is TGTGCCAGCAGCCGGTCCCAGGGGGCAGGATACGAGCAGTACTTC. The V and J genes are TRBV7-2 and TRBJ2-7; 8 nucleotides align to TRBD1. Germline values: CDR1 SGHTA, CDR2 FQGNSA. The CDR3 contains 15 residues. V trimming: 5 bases; J trimming: 4 bases; junction bases outside the gene matches: 10.

This clonotype occurred a few times. The chain couples TRBV15 to TRBJ2-4; D call uncertain. CDR1 and CDR2 from the germline V gene are LNHNV and YYDKDF (reference sequence). The CDR3 is made up of 16 amino acids. V was pared by 0 bases and J by 1 base, with 10 bases between. CDR3 in amino acids: CATSRDRIGAKNIQYF. DNA for the CDR3: TGTGCCACCAGCAGAGATCGGATCGGGGCCAAAAACATTCAGTACTTC. Variable domain in full (rest from reference TRBV15 and TRBJ2-4): DAMVIQNPRYQVTQFGKPVTLSCSQTLNHNVMYWYQQKSSQAPKLLFHYYDKDFNNEADTPDNFQSRRPNTSFCFLDIRSPGLGDTAMYLCATSRDRIGAKNIQYFGAGTRLSVL.

The sample holds many counts of this clonotype. V is TRBV14 and J is TRBJ2-3, with 11 bases aligning to TRBD2. CDR1 SGHDN and CDR2 FVKESK come from the germline V gene. The V and J ends lost 5 bases and 2 bases, in that order; junction bases with no gene match: 6. The CDR3 runs 16 residues. The CDR3 loop reads CASSGRLAGLTDTQYF. The CDR3 coding sequence is TGTGCCAGCAGCGGGCGACTAGCGGGGCTCACAGATACGCAGTATTTT.

This chain links TRBV18 with TRBJ1-6; TRBD1 is a possible D gene (6 bases). With 3 bases removed from V and 5 bases from J, the gap between germline ends came to 14 bases. In germline, CDR1 is KGHSH, CDR2 LQKENI. This CDR3 is 16 amino acids long. CDR3 amino acids: CASSPTAGANNSPLHF. CDR3 coding DNA: TGTGCCAGCTCACCCACCGCAGGGGCCAATAATTCACCCCTCCACTTT.

Ten or more counts support this clonotype. This chain joins TRBV20-1 and TRBJ1-6; perhaps TRBD1 as D (5 bases). The germline gives CDR1 DFQATT, CDR2 SNEGSKA (reference sequence). The CDR3 consists of 13 residues. The CDR3 spells CSNAGTAGSPLHF. The CDR3 DNA follows: TGCAGCAACGCCGGGACGGCGGGTTCACCCCTCCACTTT.

The rearrangement uses TRBV6-2 or TRBV6-3 and TRBJ2-7; D is perhaps TRBD2 (5 bases). The length of the CDR3 is 16 residues. Germline V gene sequence: CDR1 MNHEY, CDR2 SVGEGT. Trimming left V 4 bases short and J 1 base short, with 17 bases between. CDR3 protein: CASSSPDGKRSYEQYF. The CDR3 DNA sequence: TGTGCCAGCAGTTCGCCCGACGGGAAGAGGTCCTACGAGCAGTACTTC.

This clonotype was observed at least ten times. The V call is TRBV7-9, the J call TRBJ1-5; D remains ambiguous. Per germline, CDR1 SEHNR and CDR2 FQNEAQ (reference sequence). V was pared by 5 bases and J by 9 bases, with 14 bases between. The CDR3 totals 13 residues. The CDR3 spells CASSLGPKWPQHF. CDR3 bases: TGTGCCAGCAGCCTAGGGCCGAAGTGGCCCCAGCATTTT. Full variable domain (remainder filled in from reference TRBV7-9 and TRBJ1-5): DTGVSQNPRHKITKRGQNVTFRCDPISEHNRLYWYRQTLGQGPEFLTYFQNEAQLEKSRLLSDRFSAERPKGSFSTLEIQRTEQGDSAMYLCASSLGPKWPQHFGDGTRLSIL.

In its sample, this clonotype was seen many times. This rearrangement joins TRBV3-1 to TRBJ1-5, with D perhaps matching TRBD1 (5 bases). This CDR3 contains 15 residues. Trimming took off 4 bases at V and 3 bases at J, with 13 bases between the two ends. Germline V gene lookup returns CDR1 LGHDT and CDR2 YNNKEL (reference sequence). DNA for the CDR3: TGTGCCAGCAGCCTGACGGGGGGGAACAATCAGCCCCAGCATTTT. As protein: CASSLTGGNNQPQHF.

This clonotype was recorded at least ten times. The rearrangement links TRBV4-1 to TRBJ2-1, with a weak D call TRBD1 (5 bases). V lost 1 base and J lost 9, with 10 bases in between. Germline CDR1 reads MGHRA; CDR2 reads YSYEKL. The CDR3 runs 13 residues. The CDR3 bases are TGCGCCAGCAGCCAAGTAAAGGGGATTGAGCAGTTCTTC. Amino acids: CASSQVKGIEQFF.

As regards this clonotype: The junction does not match germline at one end; this may be a read error. V usage is TRBV20-1 and J usage is TRBJ1-2, with 10 bases fitting TRBD1. CDR1 and CDR2 (germline): DFQATT, SNEGSKA (reference sequence). The CDR3 has 13 residues. The CDR3 DNA follows: TGCAGTGCTAGTCCCGGGACAGGGGTTGGCGACACCTTC. Translating gives CSASPGTGVGDTF.

This clonotype appeared a few times. The chain combines TRBV12-3 or TRBV12-4 with TRBJ2-2, with no clear D. Trimming took 6 bases from V and 6 from J, leaving 11 bases between them. CDR3 size: 13 residues. The DNA of the CDR3 is TGTGCCAGCAGGGGATCGGTGGCCGGGGAGCTGTTTTTT. Translation gives CASRGSVAGELFF.

The CDR3 bases are TGTGCCAGCAGTCGACGCACCGGGGGGCATGGATCACCCCTCCACTTT. Translating gives CASSRRTGGHGSPLHF. The V and J genes are TRBV27 and TRBJ1-6; tentative D call: TRBD1 (6 bases). Trimming took off 5 bases at V and 10 bases at J, with 21 bases between the two ends. CDR1 and CDR2 from the germline V gene are MNHEY and SMNVEV (reference sequence). The CDR3 loop spans 16 amino acids.

V gene TRBV30 combines with J gene TRBJ2-3; D perhaps matches TRBD1 (6 bases). In germline, CDR1 is GTSNPN, CDR2 SVGIG (reference sequence). This CDR3 spans 14 amino acids. V gave up 2 bases and J gave up 2 bases, with 11 bases separating them. This CDR3 is CAWSLGTLTDTQYF. The CDR3 nucleotides are TGTGCCTGGAGTCTAGGGACACTCACAGATACGCAGTATTTT.

This clonotype was observed a few times. This chain joins TRBV28 and TRBJ2-4; 7 bases agree with TRBD1. This CDR3 contains 17 residues. With 5 bases clipped from V and 0 bases from J, the junction kept 10 bases outside the gene matches. The germline V gene has CDR1 MDHEN and CDR2 SYDVKM. This chain's CDR3 is CASSHRGIPLAKNIQYF. Written as DNA, the CDR3 is TGTGCCAGCAGTCACAGGGGCATCCCTCTAGCCAAAAACATTCAGTACTTC.

This clonotype was counted a few times. V and J are TRBV5-4 and TRBJ2-3; TRBD1 matches at 7 bases. The CDR3 has 13 amino acids. J lost 6 bases, V lost 3 bases, and 4 bases had no gene match. From germline, CDR1 is SGHNT and CDR2 YYREEE (reference sequence). Here the CDR3 reads CASSSFRGDTQYF. The CDR3 nucleotides read TGTGCCAGCAGCTCATTCAGGGGGGATACGCAGTATTTT. The variable domain in full, completed from reference TRBV5-4 and TRBJ2-3, reads ETGVTQSPTHLIKTRGQQVTLRCSSQSGHNTVSWYQQALGQGPQFIFQYYREEENGRGNFPPRFSGLQFPNYSSELNVNALELDDSALYLCASSSFRGDTQYFGPGTRLTVL.

This clonotype was seen only a few times. The CDR3 loop is CASSQGYGGGTYEQYF. In DNA, the CDR3 is TGCGCCAGCAGCCAAGGATACGGGGGGGGTACTTACGAGCAGTACTTC. The chain carries TRBV4-1 and TRBJ2-7; TRBD2 agrees at 8 bases. The CDR3 is made up of 16 amino acids. Germline V CDR1 and CDR2: MGHRA, YSYEKL. Trimming cost V 1 base and J 4 bases; bases outside gene matches: 9.

At least ten counts were recorded for this clonotype. The chain uses TRBV20-1 and TRBJ1-5; D gene uncertain. Germline values: CDR1 DFQATT, CDR2 SNEGSKA (reference sequence). The CDR3 runs to 13 residues. V was clipped by 1 base and J by 0 bases, with 4 bases between them. The CDR3 DNA sequence: TGCAGTGCTAGAGGGGTTAGCAATCAGCCCCAGCATTTT. Translating gives CSARGVSNQPQHF.

This clonotype was seen ten or more times. V and J are TRBV12-3 or TRBV12-4 and TRBJ1-5; D unclear. The germline V and J ends were trimmed by 3 bases and 7 bases, with 10 bases remaining between them. The CDR3 consists of 13 residues. CDR3 DNA sequence: TGTGCCAGCAGTTTGGCCACGGGGCAGCCCCAGCATTTT. Amino acid sequence: CASSLATGQPQHF.

This clonotype came up a few times. The chain couples TRBV6-5 to TRBJ1-1; possibly TRBD1 for D (5 bases). Germline values: CDR1 MNHEY, CDR2 SVGAGI. CDR3 length: 12 amino acids. Trimming cost V 5 bases and J 4 bases, with 8 bases left between them. CDR3 DNA: TGTGCCAGCAGTAGGGGTGGCACTGAAGCTTTCTTT. Its translation is CASSRGGTEAFF.

The V and J genes are TRBV30 and TRBJ1-5; D perhaps matches TRBD1 (5 bases). CDR3 size: 15 residues. Trimming took 0 bases from V and 5 from J, leaving 14 bases between them. From germline, CDR1 is GTSNPN and CDR2 SVGIG (reference sequence). The CDR3 loop is CAWSVRGNTYQPQHF. CDR3 sequence (DNA): TGTGCCTGGAGTGTACGGGGCAACACCTATCAGCCCCAGCATTTT.